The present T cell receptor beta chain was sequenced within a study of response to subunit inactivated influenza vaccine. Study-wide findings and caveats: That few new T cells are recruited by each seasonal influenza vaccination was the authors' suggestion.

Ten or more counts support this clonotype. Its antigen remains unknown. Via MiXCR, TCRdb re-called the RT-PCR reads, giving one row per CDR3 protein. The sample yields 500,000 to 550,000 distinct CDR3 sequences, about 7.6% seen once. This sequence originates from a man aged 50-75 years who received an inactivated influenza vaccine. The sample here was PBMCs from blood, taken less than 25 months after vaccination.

The CDR3 is CASSLAGVAYEQYF. The CDR3 DNA is TGCGCCAGCAGCTTGGCAGGAGTCGCCTACGAGCAGTACTTC. The rearrangement joins TRBV5-1 to TRBJ2-7; D ambiguous. Between the trimmed V and J ends, which lost 0 bases and 2 bases, there was a span of 9 bases. There are 14 residues in the CDR3. Germline V gene data show CDR1 as SGHRS and CDR2 as YFSETQ. The full variable domain, with the rest looked up from reference TRBV5-1 and TRBJ2-7, is KAGVTQTPRYLIKTRGQQVTLSCSPISGHRSVSWYQQTPGQGLQFLFEYFSETQRNKGNFPGRFSGRQFSNSRSEMNVSTLELGDSALYLCASSLAGVAYEQYFGPGTRLTVT.